This T cell receptor (beta chain) comes out of a study of T-cell reconstitution after alpha-beta-depleted transplantation in children. This clonotype was observed a handful of times. V was clipped by 0 bases and J by 2 bases, with 10 bases between them. The CDR3 length is 15 residues. Germline CDR1 reads LNHNV; CDR2 reads YYDKDF (reference sequence). Unique molecular identifiers were used in preparing the TCRbeta library. A single record per CDR3 protein comes from TCRdb applying MiXCR to the PCR reads. The sample comprises approximately 420,000 distinct CDR3 sequences, roughly 11% of which are singletons, and roughly 5% rests with the top ten.

Source: PBMCs from the stem cell graft donor, taken from the stem cell graft. The receptor comes from a human donor who donated a stem cell graft to a child with acute myeloid leukemia. The chain joins TRBV15 to TRBJ2-5, with a tentative D call TRBD1 (5 bases). The CDR3 DNA is TGTGCCACCAGCAGAGATACCTCAGGGCAAGAGACCCAGTACTTC. Its translation is CATSRDTSGQETQYF.